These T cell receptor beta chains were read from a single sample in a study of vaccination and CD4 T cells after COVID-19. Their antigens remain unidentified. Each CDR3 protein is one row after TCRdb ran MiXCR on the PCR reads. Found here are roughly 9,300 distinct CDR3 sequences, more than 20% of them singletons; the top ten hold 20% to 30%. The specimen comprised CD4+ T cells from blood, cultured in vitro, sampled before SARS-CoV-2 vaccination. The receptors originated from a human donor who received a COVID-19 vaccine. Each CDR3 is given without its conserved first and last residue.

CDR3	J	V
ASSPSRGALNTEAF	TRBJ1-1	TRBV7-9
ASTPGGASPLH	TRBJ1-6	TRBV12-3/TRBV12-4
ASSLVRDQPQH	TRBJ1-5	TRBV7-2
ASRSYSNQPQH	TRBJ1-5	TRBV6-1
ATSRAMNTEAF	TRBJ1-1	TRBV6-1
ASSLPRWSASTDTQY	TRBJ2-3	TRBV7-8
ASSLGTETNYGYT	TRBJ1-2	TRBV5-1
ASSPGYSPEAF	TRBJ1-1	TRBV19
ASSLGTGTGELF	TRBJ2-2	TRBV12-3/TRBV12-4
ASSPLTGANYGYT	TRBJ1-2	TRBV18
ASSPAGTAGGYT	TRBJ1-2	TRBV7-9
SAISTSGATDTQY	TRBJ2-3	TRBV20-1
ASSLTGYNSPLH	TRBJ1-6	TRBV27
ASSLVGGWPSYNEQF	TRBJ2-1	TRBV11-2
ASSYSSGVTDGYT	TRBJ1-2	TRBV6-5
ASSLGGDTSTDTQY	TRBJ2-3	TRBV5-4
ASSSDKAYGYT	TRBJ1-2	TRBV7-2
ASGGDRTDTQY	TRBJ2-3	TRBV12-3/TRBV12-4
ASQPRGGNTGELF	TRBJ2-2	TRBV27
ASQGQYGYT	TRBJ1-2	TRBV19
ASSRSVGAGEGTQY	TRBJ2-3	TRBV6-1
ASSSPRGQF	TRBJ2-1	TRBV6-5
AIRSGGDFGEQY	TRBJ2-7	TRBV10-3
ASSLGLPEQETQY	TRBJ2-5	TRBV5-1
ASSARPGTVPNEQY	TRBJ2-7	TRBV7-6
ASSASWGRDYGYT	TRBJ1-2	TRBV21-1
ASSHDSPFYEQY	TRBJ2-7	TRBV11-3
ASSGPGAYEQY	TRBJ2-7	TRBV27
ASSLRAGGDVNQPQH	TRBJ1-5	TRBV27
ASSQGPRNYEQY	TRBJ2-7	TRBV18
SAQVLAGKETQY	TRBJ2-5	TRBV20-1
ASVEGVSEAF	TRBJ1-1	TRBV25-1
ASSWTGGSEEPQH	TRBJ1-5	TRBV7-8
ASERTSGQETQY	TRBJ2-5	TRBV5-1
SARMGTGTDTQY	TRBJ2-3	TRBV20-1
SAREPTGQGNTEAF	TRBJ1-1	TRBV20-1
ASSSNSPLH	TRBJ1-6	TRBV6-5
ASSLATDQETQY	TRBJ2-5	TRBV5-1
SVDEGYGYT	TRBJ1-2	TRBV29-1
ATSFLTGASVYT	TRBJ1-2	TRBV15
ASSQAITSGTTDTQY	TRBJ2-3	TRBV4-1